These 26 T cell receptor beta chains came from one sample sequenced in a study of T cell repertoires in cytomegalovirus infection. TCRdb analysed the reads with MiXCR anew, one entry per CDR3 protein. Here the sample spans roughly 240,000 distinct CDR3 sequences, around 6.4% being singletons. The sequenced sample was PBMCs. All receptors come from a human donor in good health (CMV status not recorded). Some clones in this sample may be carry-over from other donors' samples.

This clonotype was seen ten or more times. The DNA for the CDR3 is TGTGCCAGCACCCTGGGACAGGGGTCGGGAGGCTACACCTTC. It is translated as CASTLGQGSGGYTF. The chain carries TRBV12-3 or TRBV12-4 and TRBJ1-2; 10 bases are shared with TRBD1. This CDR3 spans 14 amino acids. V lost 7 bases to trimming and J lost 8 bases; unmatched junction nucleotides: 10.

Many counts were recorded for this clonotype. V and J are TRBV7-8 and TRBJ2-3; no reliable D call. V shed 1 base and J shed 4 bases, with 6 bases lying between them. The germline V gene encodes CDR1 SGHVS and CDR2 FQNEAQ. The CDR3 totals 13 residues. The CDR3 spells CASSLVESDTQYF. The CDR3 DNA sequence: TGTGCCAGCAGCTTAGTCGAATCAGATACGCAGTATTTT. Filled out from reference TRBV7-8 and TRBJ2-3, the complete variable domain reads GAGVSQSPRYKVAKRGQDVALRCDPISGHVSLFWYQQALGQGPEFLTYFQNEAQLDKSGLPSDRFFAERPEGSVSTLKIQRTQQEDSAVYLCASSLVESDTQYFGPGTRLTVL.

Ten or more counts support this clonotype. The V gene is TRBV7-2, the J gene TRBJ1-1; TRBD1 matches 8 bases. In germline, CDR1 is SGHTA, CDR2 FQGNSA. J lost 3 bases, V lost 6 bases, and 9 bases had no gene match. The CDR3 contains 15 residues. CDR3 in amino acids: CASRVTAGGYTEAFF. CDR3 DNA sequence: TGTGCCAGCAGGGTCACCGCAGGGGGCTACACTGAAGCTTTCTTT.

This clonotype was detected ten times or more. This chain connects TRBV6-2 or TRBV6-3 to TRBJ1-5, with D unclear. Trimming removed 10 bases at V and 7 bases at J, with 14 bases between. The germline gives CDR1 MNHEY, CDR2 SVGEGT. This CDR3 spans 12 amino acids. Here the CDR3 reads CANSGGRQPQHF. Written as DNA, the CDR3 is TGTGCCAACAGCGGTGGGCGGCAGCCCCAGCATTTT.

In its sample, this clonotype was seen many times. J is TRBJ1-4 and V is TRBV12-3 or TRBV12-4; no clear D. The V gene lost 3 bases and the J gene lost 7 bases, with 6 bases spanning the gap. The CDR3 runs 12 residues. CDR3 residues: CASSFLGEKLFF. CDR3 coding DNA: TGTGCCAGCAGTTTCCTAGGTGAAAAACTGTTTTTT.

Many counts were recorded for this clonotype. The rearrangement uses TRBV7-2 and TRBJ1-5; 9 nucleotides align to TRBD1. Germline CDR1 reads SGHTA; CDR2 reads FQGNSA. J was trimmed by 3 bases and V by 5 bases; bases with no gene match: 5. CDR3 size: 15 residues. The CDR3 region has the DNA TGTGCCAGCAGCCAGGACAGGGGTCCCAATCAGCCCCAGCATTTT. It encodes CASSQDRGPNQPQHF.

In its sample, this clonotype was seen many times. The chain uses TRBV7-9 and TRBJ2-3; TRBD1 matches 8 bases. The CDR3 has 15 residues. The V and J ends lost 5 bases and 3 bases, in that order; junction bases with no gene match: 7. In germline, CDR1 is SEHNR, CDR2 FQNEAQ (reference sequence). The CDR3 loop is CASSPWTGRTDTQYF. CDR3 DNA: TGTGCCAGCAGCCCCTGGACAGGGAGGACAGATACGCAGTATTTT.

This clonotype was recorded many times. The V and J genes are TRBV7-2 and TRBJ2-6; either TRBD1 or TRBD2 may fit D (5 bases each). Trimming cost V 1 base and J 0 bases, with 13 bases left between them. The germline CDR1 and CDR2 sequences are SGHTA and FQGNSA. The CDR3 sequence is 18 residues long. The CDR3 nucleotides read TGTGCCAGCAGCTTAGGGGGACGATGGCTCTCTGGGGCCAACGTCCTGACTTTC. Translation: CASSLGGRWLSGANVLTF.

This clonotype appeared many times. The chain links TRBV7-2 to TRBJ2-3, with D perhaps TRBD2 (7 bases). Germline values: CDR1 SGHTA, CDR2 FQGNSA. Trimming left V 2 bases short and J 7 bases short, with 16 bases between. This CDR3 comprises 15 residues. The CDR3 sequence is CASSLIAGARNTQYF. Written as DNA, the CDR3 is TGTGCCAGCAGCTTAATCGCGGGGGCACGGAATACGCAGTATTTT.

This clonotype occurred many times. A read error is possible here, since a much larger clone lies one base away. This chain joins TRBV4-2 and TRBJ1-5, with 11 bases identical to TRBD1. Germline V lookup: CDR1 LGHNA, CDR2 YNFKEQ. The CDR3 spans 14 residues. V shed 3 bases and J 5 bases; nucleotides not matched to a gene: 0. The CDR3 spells CASSQGQGDQPQHF. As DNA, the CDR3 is TGTGCCAGCAGCCAGGGACAGGGGGATCAGCCCCAGCATTTT.

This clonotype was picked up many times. The CDR3 is CSARDFLSDGYTF. CDR3 in DNA: TGCAGTGCTAGAGATTTCCTGAGTGATGGCTACACCTTC. The genes are TRBV20-1 and TRBJ1-2; D unclear. With 0 bases removed from V and 6 bases from J, the gap between germline ends came to 11 bases. Germline assignment: CDR1 DFQATT and CDR2 SNEGSKA (reference sequence). This CDR3 has 13 residues.

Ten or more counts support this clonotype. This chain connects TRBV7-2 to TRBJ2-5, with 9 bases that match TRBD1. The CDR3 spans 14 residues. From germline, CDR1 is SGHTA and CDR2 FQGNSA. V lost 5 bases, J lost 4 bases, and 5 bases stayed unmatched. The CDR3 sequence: CASSPDRGLETQYF. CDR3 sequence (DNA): TGTGCCAGCAGCCCGGACAGGGGCCTAGAGACCCAGTACTTC.

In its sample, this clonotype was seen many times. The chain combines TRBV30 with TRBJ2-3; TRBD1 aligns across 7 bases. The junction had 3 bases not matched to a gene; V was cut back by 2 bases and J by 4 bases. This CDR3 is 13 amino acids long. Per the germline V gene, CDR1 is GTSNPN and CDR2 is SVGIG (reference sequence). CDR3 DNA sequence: TGTGCCTGGAGTAGGCAGGGGGCAGATACGCAGTATTTT. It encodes CAWSRQGADTQYF.

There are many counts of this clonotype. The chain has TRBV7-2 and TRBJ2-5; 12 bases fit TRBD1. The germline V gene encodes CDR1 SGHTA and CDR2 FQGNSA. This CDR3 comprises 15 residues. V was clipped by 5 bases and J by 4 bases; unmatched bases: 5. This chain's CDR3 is CASSRDRGRVETQYF. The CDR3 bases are TGTGCCAGCAGCAGGGACAGGGGGCGTGTAGAGACCCAGTACTTC.

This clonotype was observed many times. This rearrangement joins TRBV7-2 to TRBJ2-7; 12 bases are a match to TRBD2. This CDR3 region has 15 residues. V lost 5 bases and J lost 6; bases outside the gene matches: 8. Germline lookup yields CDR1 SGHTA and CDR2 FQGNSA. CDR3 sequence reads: CASSPPTSGGIEQYF. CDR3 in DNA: TGTGCCAGCAGCCCGCCGACTAGCGGGGGTATCGAGCAGTACTTC.

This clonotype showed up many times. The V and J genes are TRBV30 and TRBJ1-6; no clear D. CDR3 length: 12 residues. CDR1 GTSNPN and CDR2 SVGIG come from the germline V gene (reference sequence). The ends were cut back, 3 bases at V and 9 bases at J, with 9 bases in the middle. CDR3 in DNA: TGTGCCTGGAGGCAGGTTGGTTCACCCCTCCACTTT. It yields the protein CAWRQVGSPLHF.

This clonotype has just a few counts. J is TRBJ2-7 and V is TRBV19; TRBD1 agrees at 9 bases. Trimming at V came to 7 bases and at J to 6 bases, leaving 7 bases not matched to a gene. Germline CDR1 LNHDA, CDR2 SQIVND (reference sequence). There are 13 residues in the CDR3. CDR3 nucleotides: TGTGCCAGTAACGGACAGGGGCAGGGCGAGCAGTACTTC. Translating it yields CASNGQGQGEQYF.

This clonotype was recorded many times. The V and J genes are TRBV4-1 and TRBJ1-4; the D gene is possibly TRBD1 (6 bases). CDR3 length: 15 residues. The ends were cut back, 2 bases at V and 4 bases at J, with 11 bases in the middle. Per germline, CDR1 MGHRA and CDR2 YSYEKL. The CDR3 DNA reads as TGCGCCAGCAGCCAAAGGCAGGGGAGTAATGAAAAACTGTTTTTT. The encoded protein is CASSQRQGSNEKLFF.

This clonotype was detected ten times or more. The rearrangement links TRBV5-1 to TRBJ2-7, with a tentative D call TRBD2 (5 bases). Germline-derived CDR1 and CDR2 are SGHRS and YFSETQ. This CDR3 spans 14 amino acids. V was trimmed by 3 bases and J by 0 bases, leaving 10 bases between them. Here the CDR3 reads CASSSTGISYEQYF. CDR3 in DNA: TGCGCCAGCAGCTCGACGGGGATCTCCTACGAGCAGTACTTC.

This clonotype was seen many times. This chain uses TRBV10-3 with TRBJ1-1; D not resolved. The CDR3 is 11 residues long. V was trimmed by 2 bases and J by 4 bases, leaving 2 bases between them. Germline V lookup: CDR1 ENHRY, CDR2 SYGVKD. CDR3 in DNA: TGTGCCATCAGTGAGGGCACTGAAGCTTTCTTT. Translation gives CAISEGTEAFF.

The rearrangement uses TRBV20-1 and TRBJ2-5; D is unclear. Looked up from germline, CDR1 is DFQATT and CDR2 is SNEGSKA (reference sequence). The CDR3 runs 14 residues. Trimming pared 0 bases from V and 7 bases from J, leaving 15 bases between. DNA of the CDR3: TGCAGTGCTAGAGATTCGAGCCTTAAGGGGACCCAGTACTTC. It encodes CSARDSSLKGTQYF.

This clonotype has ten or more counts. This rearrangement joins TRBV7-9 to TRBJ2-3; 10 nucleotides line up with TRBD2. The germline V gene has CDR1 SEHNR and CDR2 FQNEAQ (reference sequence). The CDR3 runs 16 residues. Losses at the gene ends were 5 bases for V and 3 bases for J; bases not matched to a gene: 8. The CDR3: CASSRLAGGLTDTQYF. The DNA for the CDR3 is TGTGCCAGCAGCCGCTTAGCGGGGGGTCTAACAGATACGCAGTATTTT.

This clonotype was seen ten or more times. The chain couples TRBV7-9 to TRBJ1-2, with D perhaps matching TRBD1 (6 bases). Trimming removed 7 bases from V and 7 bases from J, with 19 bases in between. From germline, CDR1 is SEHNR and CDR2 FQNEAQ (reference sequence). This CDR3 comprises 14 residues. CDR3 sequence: CASISGGGASGYTF. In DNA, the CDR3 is TGTGCCAGCATCTCTGGAGGGGGGGCGTCTGGCTACACCTTC.

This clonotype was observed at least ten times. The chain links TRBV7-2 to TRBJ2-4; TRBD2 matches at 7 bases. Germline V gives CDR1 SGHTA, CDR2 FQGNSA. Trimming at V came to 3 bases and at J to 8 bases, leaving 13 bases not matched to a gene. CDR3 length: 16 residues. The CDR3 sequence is CASSFYVGGSGDIQYF. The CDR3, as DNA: TGTGCCAGCAGCTTTTACGTGGGGGGGTCGGGAGACATTCAGTACTTC. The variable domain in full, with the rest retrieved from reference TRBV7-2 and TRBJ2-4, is GAGVSQSPSNKVTEKGKDVELRCDPISGHTALYWYRQSLGQGLEFLIYFQGNSAPDKSGLPSDRFSAERTGGSVSTLTIQRTQQEDSAVYLCASSFYVGGSGDIQYFGAGTRLSVL.

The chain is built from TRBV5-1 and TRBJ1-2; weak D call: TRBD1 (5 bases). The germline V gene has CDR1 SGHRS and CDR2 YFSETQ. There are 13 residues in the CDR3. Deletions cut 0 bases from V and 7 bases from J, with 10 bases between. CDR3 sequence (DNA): TGCGCCAGCAGCTTGGATCCAGGGTCTGGCTACACCTTC. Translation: CASSLDPGSGYTF.

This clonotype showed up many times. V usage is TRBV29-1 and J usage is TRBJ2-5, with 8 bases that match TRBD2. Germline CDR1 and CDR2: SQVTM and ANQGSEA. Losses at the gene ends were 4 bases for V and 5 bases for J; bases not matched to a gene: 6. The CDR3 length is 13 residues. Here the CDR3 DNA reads TGCAGCGTTGTTAGCGGGAACGGCGAGACCCAGTACTTC. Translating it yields CSVVSGNGETQYF.